The rows below give T cell receptor beta chains drawn from one sample of a study of identical twins. TCRdb processed the 5' RACE reads anew with MiXCR; each CDR3 protein has one entry. Among over 600,000 distinct CDR3 sequences listed, less than 25% were seen once. This sample also appeared in a second study, on T cells expressing NK-cell markers.

Sequenced: PBMCs. These receptors all stem from a woman aged 18-30 years in good health. Both conserved end residues are part of each CDR3. The D gene is left open where the match is weak. Not all rows give a size; the values are once, few, many and, for expanded clones, a class.

clone size: many; D gene: .; J gene: TRBJ2-7; V gene: TRBV20-1; CDR3 protein: CSAMLYEQYF; CDR3 DNA: TGCAGCGCGATGCTCTACGAGCAGTACTTC
clone size: many; D gene: TRBD1; J gene: TRBJ2-5; V gene: TRBV29-1; CDR3 protein: CSVADREETQYF; CDR3 DNA: TGCAGCGTCGCCGACAGGGAAGAGACCCAGTACTTC
clone size: .; D gene: TRBD2; J gene: TRBJ2-2; V gene: TRBV30; CDR3 protein: CAWRGAGGVSRELFF; CDR3 DNA: TGTGCCTGGAGAGGAGCGGGAGGGGTTTCGCGGGAGCTGTTTTTT
clone size: once; D gene: .; J gene: TRBJ2-5; V gene: TRBV5-1; CDR3 protein: CASGPQLEETQYF; CDR3 DNA: TGCGCCAGCGGGCCCCAGCTCGAAGAGACCCAGTACTTC
clone size: many; D gene: TRBD1; J gene: TRBJ2-3; V gene: TRBV11-2; CDR3 protein: CASSLQGADTQYF; CDR3 DNA: TGTGCCAGCAGCTTACAGGGGGCAGATACGCAGTATTTT
clone size: few; D gene: TRBD2; J gene: TRBJ2-1; V gene: TRBV20-1; CDR3 protein: CSATTSGRYNEQFF; CDR3 DNA: TGCAGTGCAACGACTAGCGGGCGTTACAATGAGCAGTTCTTC
clone size: .; D gene: TRBD2; J gene: TRBJ2-4; V gene: TRBV5-1; CDR3 protein: CASSLGGSGGNIQYF; CDR3 DNA: TGCGCCAGCAGTTTGGGAGGGAGCGGGGGAAACATTCAGTACTTC
clone size: .; D gene: .; J gene: TRBJ1-2; V gene: TRBV7-9; CDR3 protein: CASSPPKGLGYGYTF; CDR3 DNA: TGTGCCAGCAGCCCACCGAAGGGGCTAGGCTATGGCTACACCTTC
clone size: few; D gene: TRBD2; J gene: TRBJ2-1; V gene: TRBV20-1; CDR3 protein: CSAYTSGYYNEQFF; CDR3 DNA: TGCAGTGCTTATACTAGCGGGTACTACAATGAGCAGTTCTTC
clone size: .; D gene: .; J gene: TRBJ2-2; V gene: TRBV5-1; CDR3 protein: CASSTSGATGELFF; CDR3 DNA: TGCGCCAGCAGCACTAGTGGGGCCACCGGGGAGCTGTTTTTT
clone size: few; D gene: TRBD2; J gene: TRBJ2-1; V gene: TRBV11-2; CDR3 protein: CASSYIAGGSSSEQFF; CDR3 DNA: TGTGCCAGCAGCTACATAGCGGGGGGATCCTCCAGTGAGCAGTTCTTC
clone size: .; D gene: .; J gene: TRBJ2-7; V gene: TRBV29-1; CDR3 protein: CSVRRGARGEQYF; CDR3 DNA: TGCAGCGTCCGCCGGGGGGCCCGGGGAGAGCAGTACTTC
clone size: many; D gene: TRBD2; J gene: TRBJ2-1; V gene: TRBV20-1; CDR3 protein: CSAIKVTSGYNEQFF; CDR3 DNA: TGCAGTGCCATAAAGGTGACTAGCGGGTACAATGAGCAGTTCTTC
clone size: .; D gene: TRBD1; J gene: TRBJ1-4; V gene: TRBV15; CDR3 protein: CATSRGTGTGGEKLFF; CDR3 DNA: TGTGCCACCAGCAGAGGGACCGGGACAGGGGGTGAAAAACTGTTTTTT
clone size: .; D gene: .; J gene: TRBJ2-7; V gene: TRBV18; CDR3 protein: CASSQTPVGFGNEQYF; CDR3 DNA: TGTGCCAGCTCGCAGACCCCAGTGGGTTTCGGAAACGAGCAGTACTTC
clone size: .; D gene: TRBD2; J gene: TRBJ2-1; V gene: TRBV3-1; CDR3 protein: CATCQAASGRSSYNEQFF; CDR3 DNA: TGTGCCACCTGCCAAGCGGCTAGCGGGAGGAGCTCCTACAATGAGCAGTTCTTC
clone size: .; D gene: TRBD2; J gene: TRBJ2-3; V gene: TRBV29-1; CDR3 protein: CSVEVAGGTDTQYF; CDR3 DNA: TGCAGCGTTGAGGTAGCGGGGGGGACAGATACGCAGTATTTT
clone size: .; D gene: .; J gene: TRBJ1-1; V gene: TRBV7-2; CDR3 protein: CASSRAGALNTEAFF; CDR3 DNA: TGTGCCAGCAGCAGGGCGGGGGCGCTGAACACTGAAGCTTTCTTT
clone size: few; D gene: .; J gene: TRBJ2-1; V gene: TRBV7-9; CDR3 protein: CASSLAGGPPNEQFF; CDR3 DNA: TGTGCCAGCAGCTTAGCGGGAGGACCTCCAAATGAGCAGTTCTTC
clone size: few; D gene: .; J gene: TRBJ1-4; V gene: TRBV18; CDR3 protein: CASSPRMEKLFF; CDR3 DNA: TGTGCCAGCTCACCTCGAATGGAAAAACTGTTTTTT
clone size: many; D gene: .; J gene: TRBJ2-4; V gene: TRBV20-1; CDR3 protein: CSARERRPQNPSQENIQYF; CDR3 DNA: TGCAGTGCTAGAGAGCGGAGACCCCAGAACCCTAGCCAGGAAAACATTCAGTACTTC
clone size: .; D gene: TRBD1; J gene: TRBJ1-2; V gene: TRBV2; CDR3 protein: CARKDRGKGGYTF; CDR3 DNA: TGTGCCAGAAAGGACAGGGGCAAAGGTGGCTACACCTTC
clone size: few; D gene: .; J gene: TRBJ2-3; V gene: TRBV5-5; CDR3 protein: CASSFLGRGNTDTQYF; CDR3 DNA: TGTGCCAGCAGCTTCCTCGGTCGGGGGAACACAGATACGCAGTATTTT
clone size: many; D gene: TRBD2; J gene: TRBJ2-3; V gene: TRBV5-1; CDR3 protein: CASSLGLAGADTQYF; CDR3 DNA: TGCGCCAGCAGCCTGGGACTAGCGGGAGCAGATACGCAGTATTTT
clone size: .; D gene: .; J gene: TRBJ2-3; V gene: TRBV20-1; CDR3 protein: CSARDHVGSRHYTQYF; CDR3 DNA: TGCAGTGCTAGAGATCATGTAGGGAGTCGGCACTATACGCAGTATTTT
clone size: many; D gene: .; J gene: TRBJ2-7; V gene: TRBV5-1; CDR3 protein: CASSLDEYEQYF; CDR3 DNA: TGCGCCAGCAGCTTGGATGAGTACGAGCAGTACTTC
clone size: many; D gene: .; J gene: TRBJ2-7; V gene: TRBV7-9; CDR3 protein: CASSSYHEQYF; CDR3 DNA: TGTGCCAGCAGCTCATACCACGAGCAGTACTTC
clone size: few; D gene: .; J gene: TRBJ2-1; V gene: TRBV20-1; CDR3 protein: CSALLALSHNEQFF; CDR3 DNA: TGCAGTGCCCTACTGGCCTTGTCTCACAATGAGCAGTTCTTC
clone size: .; D gene: TRBD1; J gene: TRBJ1-1; V gene: TRBV3-1; CDR3 protein: CASSQSTGVRNTEAFF; CDR3 DNA: TGTGCCAGCAGCCAGTCGACAGGGGTGCGGAACACTGAAGCTTTCTTT
clone size: .; D gene: .; J gene: TRBJ2-3; V gene: TRBV27; CDR3 protein: CASSSRALRPDTQYF; CDR3 DNA: TGTGCCAGCAGTTCCCGGGCCCTAAGGCCAGATACGCAGTATTTT
clone size: .; D gene: .; J gene: TRBJ2-3; V gene: TRBV19; CDR3 protein: CASSIRLFSTDTQYF; CDR3 DNA: TGTGCCAGTAGTATAAGATTGTTCAGCACAGATACGCAGTATTTT
clone size: .; D gene: TRBD2; J gene: TRBJ2-1; V gene: TRBV6-5; CDR3 protein: CASSYSNSAGGGSEQFF; CDR3 DNA: TGTGCCAGCAGTTACTCGAATTCAGCGGGAGGAGGGAGTGAGCAGTTCTTC
clone size: few; D gene: .; J gene: TRBJ1-1; V gene: TRBV5-5; CDR3 protein: CASSFEGALRNTEAFF; CDR3 DNA: TGTGCCAGCAGCTTTGAGGGTGCTTTGCGGAACACTGAAGCTTTCTTT
clone size: .; D gene: TRBD1; J gene: TRBJ1-6; V gene: TRBV19; CDR3 protein: CASSILGTGDSPLHF; CDR3 DNA: TGTGCCAGTAGTATCCTCGGGACAGGGGATTCACCCCTCCACTTT
clone size: many; D gene: TRBD1; J gene: TRBJ2-7; V gene: TRBV29-1; CDR3 protein: CSVWTGGGKFHEQYF; CDR3 DNA: TGCAGCGTTTGGACAGGGGGCGGTAAGTTCCACGAGCAGTACTTC
clone size: .; D gene: .; J gene: TRBJ2-1; V gene: TRBV7-2; CDR3 protein: CASSLGWEAYNEQFF; CDR3 DNA: TGTGCCAGCAGCTTAGGGTGGGAGGCATACAATGAGCAGTTCTTC
clone size: many; D gene: .; J gene: TRBJ1-3; V gene: TRBV7-9; CDR3 protein: CASSPEQNTIYF; CDR3 DNA: TGTGCCAGCAGCCCGGAGCAAAACACCATATATTTT